The 9 T cell receptor beta chains given below trace back to one sample, sequenced in a study of shared clonotypes between healthy human individuals. Only in-frame clones appear in the TCRdb table, and some are missing; sequencing was by immunoSEQ multiplex PCR. The sample records 2 million to 2.5 million clones, around 95% being singletons. The specimen was naive CD4+ T cells sorted from blood. Subset meaning: CD45RA+ positively selected. The receptors originated from a young man in good health.

V is TRBV6-5 and J is TRBJ1-1; D unresolved. Trimming took 0 bases from V and 6 from J, leaving 8 bases between them. CDR1 MNHEY and CDR2 SVGAGI come from the germline V gene. This CDR3 is built from 13 residues. The CDR3 DNA reads TGTGCCAGCAGTTACTCGATGCTGTCTGAAGCTTTCTTT. Protein: CASSYSMLSEAFF.

This rearrangement joins TRBV27 to TRBJ2-5, with D possibly called TRBD1 or TRBD2 (5 bases each). There are 17 residues in the CDR3. Germline CDR1 reads MNHEY; CDR2 reads SMNVEV (reference sequence). The V gene lost 4 bases and the J gene lost 8 bases, with 26 bases spanning the gap. CDR3 coding DNA: TGTGCCAGCAGTTCCATCCAAGGGGACGGGACCCACCGAACCCAGTACTTC. This sequence encodes CASSSIQGDGTHRTQYF.

The V gene is TRBV5-6, the J gene TRBJ2-1; TRBD1 aligns across 7 bases. This CDR3 contains 18 residues. The V segment lost 2 bases and the J segment 4 bases; nucleotides outside the gene matches: 15. The germline V gene encodes CDR1 SGHDT and CDR2 YYEEEE. CDR3 bases: TGTGCCAGCAGCTTAGTTGCCACCGGGACAGTGGGATACAATGAGCAGTTCTTC. Protein sequence: CASSLVATGTVGYNEQFF.

The chain uses TRBV12-5 and TRBJ2-7; possible D gene TRBD1, 5 bases. With 0 bases removed from V and 2 bases from J, the gap between germline ends came to 20 bases. Germline V CDR1 and CDR2: LGHNT, FRNRAP. The CDR3 contains 18 residues. The CDR3 loop is CASGLVLGLSREAYEQYF. As DNA, the CDR3 is TGTGCTAGTGGTTTGGTACTTGGGTTGAGCAGGGAAGCCTACGAGCAGTACTTC. The full variable domain, rest sourced from reference TRBV12-5 and TRBJ2-7, is DARVTQTPRHKVTEMGQEVTMRCQPILGHNTVFWYRQTMMQGLELLAYFRNRAPLDDSGMPKDRFSAEMPDATLATLKIQPSEPRDSAVYFCASGLVLGLSREAYEQYFGPGTRLTVT.

The chain employs TRBV6-1 and TRBJ1-6; tentatively, D is TRBD1 (6 bases). Trimming shortened V by 6 bases and J by 5 bases, and 11 bases separated the two germline ends. From germline, CDR1 is MNHNS and CDR2 SASEGT. The CDR3 runs to 14 residues. The CDR3 bases are TGTGCCAGCAGAGGACAGTTAAATAATTCACCCCTCCACTTT. This sequence encodes CASRGQLNNSPLHF.

The CDR3 DNA sequence: TGTGCCAGCAGCTTAGCGCTAGCGGGAGGGGAAAGAGAGACCCAGTACTTC. This translates into CASSLALAGGERETQYF. The chain has TRBV7-2 and TRBJ2-5, with 12 bases identical to TRBD2. The length of the CDR3 is 17 residues. CDR1 SGHTA and CDR2 FQGNSA come from the germline V gene. Losses at the gene ends were 0 bases for V and 4 bases for J; bases not matched to a gene: 6. The entire variable domain, with the rest obtained from reference TRBV7-2 and TRBJ2-5, is as follows: GAGVSQSPSNKVTEKGKDVELRCDPISGHTALYWYRQSLGQGLEFLIYFQGNSAPDKSGLPSDRFSAERTGGSVSTLTIQRTQQEDSAVYLCASSLALAGGERETQYFGPGTRLLVL.

This clone was recorded once. The chain joins TRBV27 to TRBJ2-7; D may correspond to TRBD1 or TRBD2 (5 bases each). This CDR3 contains 15 residues. V lost 5 bases, J lost 2 bases, and 16 bases lay in between. Looked up from germline, CDR1 is MNHEY and CDR2 is SMNVEV (reference sequence). CDR3 sequence (DNA): TGTGCCAGCAGTCCCCGGGACGGGGCCACCTACGAGCAGTACTTC. It yields the protein CASSPRDGATYEQYF.

The chain has TRBV5-1 and TRBJ2-7, with D possibly being TRBD1 (6 bases). The length of the CDR3 is 15 residues. Germline V gene sequence: CDR1 SGHRS, CDR2 YFSETQ. V was clipped by 0 bases and J by 0 bases, with 10 bases between them. The CDR3 DNA sequence: TGCGCCAGCAGCTTGGCCGGACAGTTCTCCTACGAGCAGTACTTC. Its translation: CASSLAGQFSYEQYF.

V usage is TRBV30 and J usage is TRBJ1-6; D not resolved. This CDR3 comprises 14 residues. V was cut by 1 base and J by 8 bases, with 12 bases left in between. Germline CDR1 is GTSNPN and CDR2 is SVGIG (reference sequence). CDR3 amino acids: CAWSANLDHSPLHF. The DNA of the CDR3 is TGTGCCTGGAGTGCCAATTTAGACCATTCACCCCTCCACTTT.